These 2 T cell receptor beta chains came from one sample sequenced in a study of cytomegalovirus exposure and HLA in healthy donors. In the PCR, 60 Vbeta and 13 Jbeta primers were used. The data were produced by immunoSEQ multiplex PCR, yet TCRdb's version contains in-frame clones alone and is incomplete. There are approximately 120,000 clones in the sample; about 69% occur only once, and roughly 3.1% lies in the top ten. The sequenced material came from PBMCs. These receptors all stem from a man in his thirties or forties in good health and CMV-seronegative.

V is TRBV7-8 and J is TRBJ1-2; no reliable D call. Germline CDR1 is SGHVS and CDR2 is FQNEAQ. This CDR3 spans 12 amino acids. V was cut by 0 bases and J by 8 bases, with 7 bases left in between. This CDR3 reads CASSLATRGYTF. The CDR3 nucleotides read TGTGCCAGCAGCTTAGCGACAAGAGGCTACACCTTC.

The V call is TRBV28, the J call TRBJ2-3, with D hard to call. The V end was cut by 4 bases, the J end by 4 bases, with 18 bases between. Germline CDR1 reads MDHEN; CDR2 reads SYDVKM. The CDR3 spans 16 residues. CDR3 nucleotides: TGTGCCAGCAGTTCTTCCGGAACAGTGAGCTCAGATACGCAGTATTTT. It codes for CASSSSGTVSSDTQYF.